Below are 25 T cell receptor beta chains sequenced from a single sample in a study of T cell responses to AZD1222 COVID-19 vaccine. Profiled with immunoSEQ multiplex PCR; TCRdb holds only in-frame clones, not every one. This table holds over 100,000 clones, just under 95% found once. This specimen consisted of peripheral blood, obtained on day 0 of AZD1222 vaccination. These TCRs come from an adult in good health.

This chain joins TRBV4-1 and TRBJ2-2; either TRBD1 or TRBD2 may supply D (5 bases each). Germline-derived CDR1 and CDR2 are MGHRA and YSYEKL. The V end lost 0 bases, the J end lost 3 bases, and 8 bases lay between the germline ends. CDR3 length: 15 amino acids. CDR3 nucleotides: TGCGCCAGCAGCCAAGAAGGGACGTACACCGGGGAGCTGTTTTTT. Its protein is CASSQEGTYTGELFF.

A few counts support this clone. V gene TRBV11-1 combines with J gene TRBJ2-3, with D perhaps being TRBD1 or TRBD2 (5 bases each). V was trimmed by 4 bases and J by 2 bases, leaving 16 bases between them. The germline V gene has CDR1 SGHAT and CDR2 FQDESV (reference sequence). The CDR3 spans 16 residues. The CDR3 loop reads CASSSGTASHTDTQYF. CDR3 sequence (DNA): TGTGCCAGCAGCTCCGGGACCGCTTCGCACACAGATACGCAGTATTTT.

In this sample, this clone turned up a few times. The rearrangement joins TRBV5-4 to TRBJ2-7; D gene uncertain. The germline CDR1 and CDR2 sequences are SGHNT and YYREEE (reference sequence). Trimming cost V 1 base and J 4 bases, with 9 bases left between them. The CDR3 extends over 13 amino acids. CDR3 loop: CASSLPNKYEQYF. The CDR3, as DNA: TGTGCCAGCAGCTTGCCGAATAAGTACGAGCAGTACTTC.

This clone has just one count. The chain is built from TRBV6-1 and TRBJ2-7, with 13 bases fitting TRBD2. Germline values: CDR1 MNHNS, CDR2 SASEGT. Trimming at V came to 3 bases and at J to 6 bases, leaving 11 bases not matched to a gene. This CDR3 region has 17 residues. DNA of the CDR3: TGTGCCAGCAGTGACCCACTAGCGGGAGGGCCCTCCCTCGAGCAGTACTTC. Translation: CASSDPLAGGPSLEQYF.

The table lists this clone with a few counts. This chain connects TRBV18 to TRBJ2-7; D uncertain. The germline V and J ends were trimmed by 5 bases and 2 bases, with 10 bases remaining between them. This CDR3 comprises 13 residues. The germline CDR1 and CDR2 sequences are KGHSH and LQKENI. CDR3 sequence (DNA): TGTGCCAGCTCAGCCGGACGGGCCTACGAGCAGTACTTC. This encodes CASSAGRAYEQYF.

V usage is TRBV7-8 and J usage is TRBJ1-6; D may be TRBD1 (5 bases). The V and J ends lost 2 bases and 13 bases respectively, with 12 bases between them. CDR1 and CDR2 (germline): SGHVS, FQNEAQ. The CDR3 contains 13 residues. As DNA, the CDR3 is TGTGCCAGCAGCTTAACCGTGGGGGGTCCCCTCCACTTT. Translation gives CASSLTVGGPLHF.

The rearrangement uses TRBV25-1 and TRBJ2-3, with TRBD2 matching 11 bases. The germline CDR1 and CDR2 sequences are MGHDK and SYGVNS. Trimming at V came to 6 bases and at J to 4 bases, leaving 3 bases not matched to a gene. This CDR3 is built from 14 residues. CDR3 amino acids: CASRLAGASDTQYF. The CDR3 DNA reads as TGTGCCAGCAGACTAGCGGGAGCTTCAGATACGCAGTATTTT.

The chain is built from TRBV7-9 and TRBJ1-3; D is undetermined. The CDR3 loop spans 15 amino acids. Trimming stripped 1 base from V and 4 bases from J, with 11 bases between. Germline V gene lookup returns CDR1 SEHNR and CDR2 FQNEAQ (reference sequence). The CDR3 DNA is TGTGCCAGCAGCTTAGATTGGGGTTCAGGAAACACCATATATTTT. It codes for CASSLDWGSGNTIYF.

The CDR3 region is CASSLQYSYNEQFF. The CDR3 DNA is TGTGCCAGCAGTTTGCAGTACTCCTACAATGAGCAGTTCTTC. The chain recombines TRBV27 with TRBJ2-1; D is uncertain. The V and J ends lost 3 bases and 0 bases respectively, with 6 bases between them. Germline V gene sequence: CDR1 MNHEY, CDR2 SMNVEV (reference sequence). CDR3 size: 14 residues.

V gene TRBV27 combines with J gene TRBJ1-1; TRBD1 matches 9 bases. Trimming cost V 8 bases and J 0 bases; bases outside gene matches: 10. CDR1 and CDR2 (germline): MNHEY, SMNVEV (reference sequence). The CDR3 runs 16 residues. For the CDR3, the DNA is TGTGCCAGCCGTCGGGACAGGGACTCCTTGAACACTGAAGCTTTCTTT. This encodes CASRRDRDSLNTEAFF.

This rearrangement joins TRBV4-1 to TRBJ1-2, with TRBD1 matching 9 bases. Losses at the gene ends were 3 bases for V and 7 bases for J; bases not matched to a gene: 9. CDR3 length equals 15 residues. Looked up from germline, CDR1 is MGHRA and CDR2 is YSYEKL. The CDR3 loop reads CASSHDRDRDGGYTF. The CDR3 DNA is TGCGCCAGCAGCCACGACCGGGACAGGGATGGTGGCTACACCTTC.

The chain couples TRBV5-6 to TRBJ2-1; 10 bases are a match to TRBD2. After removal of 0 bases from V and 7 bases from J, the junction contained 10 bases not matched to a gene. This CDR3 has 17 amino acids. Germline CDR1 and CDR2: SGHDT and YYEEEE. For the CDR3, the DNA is TGTGCCAGCAGCTTGGAGGGGCTAGCGGGAGCGGGTAATGAGCAGTTCTTC. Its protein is CASSLEGLAGAGNEQFF.

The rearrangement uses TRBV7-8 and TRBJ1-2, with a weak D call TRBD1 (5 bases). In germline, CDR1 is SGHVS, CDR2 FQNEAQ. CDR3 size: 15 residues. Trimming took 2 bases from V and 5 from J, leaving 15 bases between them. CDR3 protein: CASSLKRDGLYGYTF. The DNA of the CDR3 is TGTGCCAGCAGCTTAAAACGGGACGGACTATATGGCTACACCTTC.

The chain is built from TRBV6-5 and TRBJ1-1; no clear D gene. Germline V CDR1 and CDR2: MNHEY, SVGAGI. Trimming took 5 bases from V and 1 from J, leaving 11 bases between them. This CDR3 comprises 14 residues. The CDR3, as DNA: TGTGCCAGCAGTACGGGTCCCGGGAACACTGAAGCTTTCTTT. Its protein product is CASSTGPGNTEAFF.

The CDR3 protein is CASSIEESEPYNSPLHF. The CDR3 DNA is TGTGCCAGTAGTATCGAGGAGAGTGAACCCTATAATTCACCCCTCCACTTT. V gene TRBV19 combines with J gene TRBJ1-6, with D unresolved. The CDR3 totals 17 residues. Trimming removed 3 bases at V and 2 bases at J, with 14 bases between. Germline-derived CDR1 and CDR2 are LNHDA and SQIVND (reference sequence).

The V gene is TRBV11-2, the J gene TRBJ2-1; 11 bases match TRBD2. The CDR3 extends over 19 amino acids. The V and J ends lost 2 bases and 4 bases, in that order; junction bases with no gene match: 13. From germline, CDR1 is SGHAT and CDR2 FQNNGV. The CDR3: CASSLRGLAAQGGYNEQFF. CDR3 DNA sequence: TGTGCCAGCAGCTTAAGGGGACTAGCGGCGCAGGGGGGGTACAATGAGCAGTTCTTC.

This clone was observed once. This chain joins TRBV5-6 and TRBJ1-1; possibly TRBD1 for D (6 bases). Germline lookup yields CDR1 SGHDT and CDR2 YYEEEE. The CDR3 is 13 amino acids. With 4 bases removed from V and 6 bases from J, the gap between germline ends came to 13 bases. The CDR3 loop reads CASSPGQIAEAFF. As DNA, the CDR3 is TGTGCCAGCAGCCCGGGACAAATCGCTGAAGCTTTCTTT.

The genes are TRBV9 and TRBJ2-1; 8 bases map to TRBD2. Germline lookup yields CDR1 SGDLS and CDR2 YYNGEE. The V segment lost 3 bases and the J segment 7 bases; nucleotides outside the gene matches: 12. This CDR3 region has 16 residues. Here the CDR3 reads CASSARLPGRDNEQFF. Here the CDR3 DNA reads TGTGCCAGCAGCGCCAGACTCCCCGGGAGGGATAATGAGCAGTTCTTC. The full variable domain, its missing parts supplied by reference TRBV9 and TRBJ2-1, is DSGVTQTPKHLITATGQRVTLRCSPRSGDLSVYWYQQSLDQGLQFLIQYYNGEERAKGNILERFSAQQFPDLHSELNLSSLELGDSALYFCASSARLPGRDNEQFFGPGTRLTVL.

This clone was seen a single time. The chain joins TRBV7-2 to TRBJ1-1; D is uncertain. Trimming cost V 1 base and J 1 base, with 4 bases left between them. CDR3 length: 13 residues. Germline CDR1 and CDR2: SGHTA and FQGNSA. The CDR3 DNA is TGTGCCAGCAGCTTAGTGTGGAACACTGAAGCTTTCTTT. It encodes CASSLVWNTEAFF.

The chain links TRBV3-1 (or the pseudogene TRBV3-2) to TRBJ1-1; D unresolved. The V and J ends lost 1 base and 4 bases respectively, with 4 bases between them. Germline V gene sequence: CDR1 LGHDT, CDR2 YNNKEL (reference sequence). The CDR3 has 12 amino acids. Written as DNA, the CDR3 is TGTGCCAGCAGCCAAGGGATCACTGAAGCTTTCTTT. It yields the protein CASSQGITEAFF.

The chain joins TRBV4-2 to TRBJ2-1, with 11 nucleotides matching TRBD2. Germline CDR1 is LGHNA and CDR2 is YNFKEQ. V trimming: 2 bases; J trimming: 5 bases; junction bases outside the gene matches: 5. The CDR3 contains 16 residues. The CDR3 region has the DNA TGTGCCAGCAGCCAAACCCTGGGACTAGCGGACAATGAGCAGTTCTTC. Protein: CASSQTLGLADNEQFF.

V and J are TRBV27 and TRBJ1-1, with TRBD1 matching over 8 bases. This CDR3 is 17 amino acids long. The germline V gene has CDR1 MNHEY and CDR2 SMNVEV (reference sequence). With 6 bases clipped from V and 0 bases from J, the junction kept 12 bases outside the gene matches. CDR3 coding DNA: TGTGCCAGCAGGCCGGACAGGGCCAAGAAAGTGAACACTGAAGCTTTCTTT. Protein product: CASRPDRAKKVNTEAFF.

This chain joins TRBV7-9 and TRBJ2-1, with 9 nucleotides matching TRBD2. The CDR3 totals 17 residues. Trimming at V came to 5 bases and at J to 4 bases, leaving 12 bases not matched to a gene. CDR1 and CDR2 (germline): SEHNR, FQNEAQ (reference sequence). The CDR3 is CASSLEGLALSYNEQFF. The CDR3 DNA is TGTGCCAGCAGCCTAGAGGGACTAGCCCTATCATACAATGAGCAGTTCTTC.

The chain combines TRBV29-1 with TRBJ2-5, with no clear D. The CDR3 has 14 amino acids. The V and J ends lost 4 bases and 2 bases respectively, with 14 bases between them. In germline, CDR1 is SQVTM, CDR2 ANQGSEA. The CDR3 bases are TGCAGCGTTGCTCTACACGGGCGTCAAGAGACCCAGTACTTC. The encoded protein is CSVALHGRQETQYF.

This CDR3 is CASSPQGPTNNEQFF. The CDR3 DNA follows: TGTGCCAGCTCCCCTCAGGGACCCACGAACAATGAGCAGTTCTTC. The chain employs TRBV18 and TRBJ2-1; either TRBD1 or TRBD2 may fit D (5 bases each). Germline V gene sequence: CDR1 KGHSH, CDR2 LQKENI. The CDR3 loop spans 15 amino acids. V lost 6 bases to trimming and J lost 5 bases, with 17 bases between them.